These 9 T cell receptor beta chains came from one sample sequenced in a study of T cell repertoires in cytomegalovirus infection. TCRdb re-called the reads through MiXCR, storing one row per CDR3 protein. The sample lists approximately 500,000 distinct CDR3 sequences, about a quarter seen once, with approximately 13% in the top ten. Input material: PBMCs. The receptors derive from a human donor in good health (CMV status not recorded). Some clones in this sample may be carry-over from other donors' samples.

This clonotype was seen a handful of times. The rearrangement links TRBV7-2 to TRBJ2-2; TRBD2 matches 8 bases. Trimming cost V 3 bases and J 4 bases; bases outside gene matches: 4. The CDR3 extends over 15 amino acids. The germline V gene encodes CDR1 SGHTA and CDR2 FQGNSA. CDR3 in amino acids: CASSFATSATGELFF. DNA for the CDR3: TGTGCCAGCAGCTTCGCGACTAGCGCCACCGGGGAGCTGTTTTTT.

This clonotype was detected only a few times. V and J are TRBV7-6 and TRBJ2-7; 10 bases map to TRBD1. V dropped 5 bases and J dropped 1; count of bases not matched to a gene: 5. There are 15 residues in the CDR3. Germline-derived CDR1 and CDR2 are SGHVS and FNYEAQ. The CDR3 loop reads CASSLDRGLSYEQYV. The CDR3 DNA reads TGTGCCAGCAGCCTCGACAGGGGGCTATCCTACGAGCAGTACGTC.

This clonotype was picked up many times. The chain uses TRBV7-2 and TRBJ1-5, with D uncertain. From germline, CDR1 is SGHTA and CDR2 FQGNSA. The CDR3 runs to 13 residues. Trimming stripped 1 base from V and 4 bases from J, with 5 bases between. The CDR3 protein is CASSLEQNQPQHF. The CDR3 coding sequence is TGTGCCAGCAGCTTAGAACAAAATCAGCCCCAGCATTTT.

A few counts support this clonotype. The DNA is left out, because the CDR3 cannot be placed on it with certainty; the CDR3 is given as TCRdb lists it. The CDR3 loop reads CASSFGPGADTQYF. The rearrangement uses TRBV5-4 and TRBJ2-3; the table's D call, TRBD1, has no DNA check behind it. CDR1 and CDR2 from the germline V gene are SGHNT and YYREEE (reference sequence). The CDR3 spans 14 residues, counting both ends.

This clonotype was counted at least ten times. The V and J genes are TRBV7-8 and TRBJ2-3, with 7 positions matching TRBD2. The CDR3 length is 14 residues. J gave up 4 bases and V 6 bases, and 7 bases lay outside the gene matches. CDR1 is SGHVS and CDR2 is FQNEAQ in the germline V gene. CDR3 nucleotides: TGTGCCAGCAGTTGGACTAGAATGGCAGATACGCAGTATTTT. Translation gives CASSWTRMADTQYF.

As for this clonotype: One end of the junction fails to match germline, which may point to a read error. The CDR3 is CASSPSSGNTVAFF. DNA of the CDR3: TGTGCCAGCAGTCCCAGCTCGGGGAACACTGTAGCTTTCTTT. The rearrangement uses TRBV7-3 and TRBJ1-1; no clear D gene. This CDR3 is 14 amino acids long. CDR1 and CDR2 (germline): SGHTA, FQGTGA.

This clonotype was seen at least ten times. This sequence joins TRBV4-1 and TRBJ1-1, with 8 bases lining up with TRBD1. The ends lost 4 bases at V and 5 bases at J; junction bases unmatched: 9. The V gene's germline CDR1 is MGHRA and CDR2 YSYEKL. The CDR3 consists of 15 residues. The CDR3 DNA sequence: TGCGCCAGCAGCCCCCGGACAGGGAAGGTGACTGAAGCTTTCTTT. It specifies CASSPRTGKVTEAFF.

The gene calls are TRBV27 and TRBJ2-7; no firm D call. Germline CDR1 is MNHEY and CDR2 is SMNVEV (reference sequence). CDR3 length: 14 residues. Trimming shortened V by 6 bases and J by 5 bases, and 17 bases separated the two germline ends. CDR3 region: CASRQSGYRDEQYF. For the CDR3, the DNA is TGTGCCAGCAGGCAGAGTGGGTACCGGGACGAGCAGTACTTC.

This clonotype has a count of ten or more. The V gene is TRBV7-9, the J gene TRBJ1-1; TRBD1 matches 8 bases. The CDR3 contains 15 residues. Losses at the gene ends were 3 bases for V and 2 bases for J; bases not matched to a gene: 5. Germline values: CDR1 SEHNR, CDR2 FQNEAQ (reference sequence). The CDR3 DNA follows: TGTGCCAGCAGCTTCGTTTCAGGGGGCAACACTGAAGCTTTCTTT. Its translation: CASSFVSGGNTEAFF.